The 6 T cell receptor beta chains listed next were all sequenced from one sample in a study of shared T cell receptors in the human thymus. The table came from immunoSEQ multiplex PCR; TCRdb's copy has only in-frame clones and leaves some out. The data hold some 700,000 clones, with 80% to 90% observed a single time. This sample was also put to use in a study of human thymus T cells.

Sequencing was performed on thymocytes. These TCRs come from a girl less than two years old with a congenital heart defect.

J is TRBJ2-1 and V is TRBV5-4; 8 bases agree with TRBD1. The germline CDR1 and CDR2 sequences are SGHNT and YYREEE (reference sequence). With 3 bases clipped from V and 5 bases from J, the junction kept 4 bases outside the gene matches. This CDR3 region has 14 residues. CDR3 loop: CASSYRDRNNEQFF. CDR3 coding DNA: TGTGCCAGCAGCTACCGGGACAGGAACAATGAGCAGTTCTTC.

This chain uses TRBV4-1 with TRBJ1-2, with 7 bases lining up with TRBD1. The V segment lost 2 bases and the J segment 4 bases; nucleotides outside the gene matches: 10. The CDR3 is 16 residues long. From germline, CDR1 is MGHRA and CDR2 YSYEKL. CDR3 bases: TGCGCCAGCAGCCAACAGGACAGGCCGGTCTTCTATGGCTACACCTTC. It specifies CASSQQDRPVFYGYTF.

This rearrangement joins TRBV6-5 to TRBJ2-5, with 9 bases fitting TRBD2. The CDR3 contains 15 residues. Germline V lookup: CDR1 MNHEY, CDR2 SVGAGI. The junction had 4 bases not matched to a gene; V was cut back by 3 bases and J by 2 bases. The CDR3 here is CASSYILAGQETQYF. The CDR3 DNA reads TGTGCCAGCAGTTATATCCTAGCGGGACAAGAGACCCAGTACTTC.

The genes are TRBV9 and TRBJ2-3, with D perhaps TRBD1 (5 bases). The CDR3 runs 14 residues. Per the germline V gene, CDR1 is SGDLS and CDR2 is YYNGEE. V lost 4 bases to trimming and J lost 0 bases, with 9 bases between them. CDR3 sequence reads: CASSHDSSTDTQYF. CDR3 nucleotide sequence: TGTGCCAGCAGCCATGACAGTAGCACAGATACGCAGTATTTT.

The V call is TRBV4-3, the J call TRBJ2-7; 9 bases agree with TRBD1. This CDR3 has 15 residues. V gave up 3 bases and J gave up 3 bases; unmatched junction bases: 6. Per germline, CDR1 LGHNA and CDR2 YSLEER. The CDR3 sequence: CASSHIPGQGYEQYF. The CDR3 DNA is TGCGCCAGCAGCCACATACCGGGACAGGGCTACGAGCAGTACTTC.

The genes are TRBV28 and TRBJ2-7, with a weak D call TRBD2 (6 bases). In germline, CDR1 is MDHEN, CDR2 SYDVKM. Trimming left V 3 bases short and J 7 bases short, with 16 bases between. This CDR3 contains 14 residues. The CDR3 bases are TGTGCCAGCAGTTTCGCGGAGGGTACGGGTGAGCAGTACTTC. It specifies CASSFAEGTGEQYF.